These T cell receptor beta chains were read from a single sample in a study of T-cell memory formation after mild COVID-19. MiXCR, applied by TCRdb to the 5' RACE reads, yields one record per CDR3 protein. This sample has roughly 580,000 distinct CDR3 sequences, with roughly 17% found just once. The sequenced sample was PBMCs or a T cell subset sorted from them (not recorded which). These receptors came from an adult woman who had mild COVID-19 (a few samples of this study predate the infection). Cell type and time point are not known. CDR3s include the opening cysteine and the closing phenylalanine or tryptophan. The order of the fields is clone size, J gene, V gene, D gene, CDR3 DNA, CDR3 protein. The D gene is left open where the match is weak. Clone size is stated in some rows and not others, as once, few, many or a class when expanded.

abundance: few; j_gene: TRBJ2-2; v_gene: TRBV6-5; d_gene: TRBD2; CDR3nt: TGTGCCAGCAGTTACGCTCTAGCGGGAGCGAACACCGGGGAGCTGTTTTTT; CDR3aa: CASSYALAGANTGELFF
abundance: -; j_gene: TRBJ1-5; v_gene: TRBV6-5; d_gene: -; CDR3nt: TGTGCCAGCAGTTACTCGCAGGGAACCCAGCCCCAGCATTTT; CDR3aa: CASSYSQGTQPQHF
abundance: few; j_gene: TRBJ2-1; v_gene: TRBV25-1; d_gene: TRBD2; CDR3nt: TGTGCCACCCTCTCAAACTATAGACTAGCGGGCCTCGGCTCCTACAATGAGCAGTTCTTC; CDR3aa: CATLSNYRLAGLGSYNEQFF
abundance: -; j_gene: TRBJ2-7; v_gene: TRBV29-1; d_gene: -; CDR3nt: TGCAGCGTTGAGGTCCTGGGTTACGAGCAGTACTTC; CDR3aa: CSVEVLGYEQYF
abundance: few; j_gene: TRBJ1-1; v_gene: TRBV12-3/TRBV12-4; d_gene: -; CDR3nt: TGTGCCAGCAGTTTGGGAGGGGCGGGGAGGAACACTGAAGCTTTCTTT; CDR3aa: CASSLGGAGRNTEAFF
abundance: few; j_gene: TRBJ2-1; v_gene: TRBV12-3/TRBV12-4; d_gene: -; CDR3nt: TGTGCCAGCAGCCTAAACGGGTACGAGCAGTTCTTC; CDR3aa: CASSLNGYEQFF
abundance: few; j_gene: TRBJ2-2; v_gene: TRBV6-5; d_gene: TRBD1; CDR3nt: TGTGCCAGCAGTTACGAGACAGGGGGCAACACCGGGGAGCTGTTTTTT; CDR3aa: CASSYETGGNTGELFF
abundance: -; j_gene: TRBJ1-5; v_gene: TRBV20-1; d_gene: TRBD1; CDR3nt: TGCAGTGCTAGGCAGGGGGGGGACAATCAGCCCCAGCATTTT; CDR3aa: CSARQGGDNQPQHF
abundance: many; j_gene: TRBJ2-1; v_gene: TRBV20-1; d_gene: TRBD2; CDR3nt: TGCAGTGCAACGAGACTAGCGGGAGTTGAGCAGTTCTTC; CDR3aa: CSATRLAGVEQFF
abundance: -; j_gene: TRBJ2-2; v_gene: TRBV19; d_gene: -; CDR3nt: -; CDR3aa: CASSLLDRAPGSCFF
abundance: few; j_gene: TRBJ2-5; v_gene: TRBV6-5; d_gene: -; CDR3nt: TGTGCCAGCAGTCGACAACCGGGGGCCCAAGAGACCCAGTACTTC; CDR3aa: CASSRQPGAQETQYF
abundance: few; j_gene: TRBJ2-3; v_gene: TRBV6-6; d_gene: TRBD2; CDR3nt: TGTGCCAGCAGTTACGGACTAGCGGGGGGCCATACAGATACGCAGTATTTT; CDR3aa: CASSYGLAGGHTDTQYF
abundance: -; j_gene: TRBJ2-2; v_gene: TRBV5-1; d_gene: -; CDR3nt: TGCGCCAGCAGCTCTCGTAGCGGAAACACCGGGGAGCTGTTTTTT; CDR3aa: CASSSRSGNTGELFF
abundance: -; j_gene: TRBJ1-4; v_gene: TRBV18; d_gene: -; CDR3nt: TGTGCCAGCTCACCACAGGGCCGGGTTGAAAAACTGTTTTTT; CDR3aa: CASSPQGRVEKLFF
abundance: few; j_gene: TRBJ1-2; v_gene: TRBV2; d_gene: -; CDR3nt: TGTGCCAGCAGTGAATCCCTGGGGACGGATGGCTACACCTTC; CDR3aa: CASSESLGTDGYTF
abundance: few; j_gene: TRBJ1-1; v_gene: TRBV20-1; d_gene: TRBD1; CDR3nt: TGCAGTGCTCAGGACAGGACAAACTCGGGCACTGAAGCTTTCTTT; CDR3aa: CSAQDRTNSGTEAFF
abundance: -; j_gene: TRBJ2-1; v_gene: TRBV5-1; d_gene: TRBD2; CDR3nt: TGCGCCAGCAGCTTGCCCGGACTAGCGGGAGCGCATGAGCAGTTCTTC; CDR3aa: CASSLPGLAGAHEQFF
abundance: -; j_gene: TRBJ2-5; v_gene: TRBV14; d_gene: -; CDR3nt: TGTGCCAGCAGCCTCGGGATTGAAGAGACCCAGTGCTTC; CDR3aa: CASSLGIEETQCF
abundance: few; j_gene: TRBJ2-3; v_gene: TRBV6-2/TRBV6-3; d_gene: -; CDR3nt: TGTGCCAGCAGTTTCGGCACAGCAGATACGCAGTATTTT; CDR3aa: CASSFGTADTQYF
abundance: few; j_gene: TRBJ1-2; v_gene: TRBV6-2/TRBV6-3; d_gene: TRBD1; CDR3nt: TGTGCCAGCAAACCAGGGGGCTATGGCTACACCTTC; CDR3aa: CASKPGGYGYTF
abundance: few; j_gene: TRBJ2-1; v_gene: TRBV28; d_gene: TRBD2; CDR3nt: TGTGCCAGCAGTTTTCTTACTCGGCGGGAGGGCCGCGAGCAGTTCTTC; CDR3aa: CASSFLTRREGREQFF
abundance: -; j_gene: TRBJ2-5; v_gene: TRBV7-2; d_gene: TRBD2; CDR3nt: TGTGCCAGCAGACAGGGACTAGCAGAAGAGACCCAGTACTTC; CDR3aa: CASRQGLAEETQYF
abundance: few; j_gene: TRBJ1-2; v_gene: TRBV6-1; d_gene: -; CDR3nt: TGTGCCAGCAGAGATCCCGGGCAGGGCTGGGGCTATGGCTACACCTTC; CDR3aa: CASRDPGQGWGYGYTF
abundance: -; j_gene: TRBJ2-4; v_gene: TRBV12-3/TRBV12-4; d_gene: TRBD2; CDR3nt: TGTGCCAGCAGTTCCACTAGCGGGAGGGATAACATTCAGTACTTC; CDR3aa: CASSSTSGRDNIQYF
abundance: few; j_gene: TRBJ2-1; v_gene: TRBV7-2; d_gene: -; CDR3nt: TGTGCCAGCAGCTTAGGGGCGTGGGGTGAGCAGTTCTTC; CDR3aa: CASSLGAWGEQFF
abundance: -; j_gene: TRBJ2-7; v_gene: TRBV7-2; d_gene: TRBD2; CDR3nt: TGTGCCAGCAGCTTAGAGTTTGGCGGGGGACCCCACGAGCAGTACTTC; CDR3aa: CASSLEFGGGPHEQYF
abundance: few; j_gene: TRBJ2-1; v_gene: TRBV11-2; d_gene: -; CDR3nt: TGTGCCAGCAGCTTAGTTTCCGGCTACTCCAATGAGCAGTTCTTC; CDR3aa: CASSLVSGYSNEQFF
abundance: few; j_gene: TRBJ1-1; v_gene: TRBV7-9; d_gene: -; CDR3nt: TGTGCCAGCAGCTTAGGACCCACTGAAGCTTTCTTT; CDR3aa: CASSLGPTEAFF
abundance: few; j_gene: TRBJ2-7; v_gene: TRBV24-1; d_gene: -; CDR3nt: TGTGCCACCAGTGGCCCGGTTTCCTACGAGCAGTACTTC; CDR3aa: CATSGPVSYEQYF
abundance: few; j_gene: TRBJ2-3; v_gene: TRBV9; d_gene: -; CDR3nt: TGTGCCAGCAGCGTAGATTGGACTAGCACAGATACGCAGTATTTT; CDR3aa: CASSVDWTSTDTQYF
abundance: few; j_gene: TRBJ1-1; v_gene: TRBV5-1; d_gene: -; CDR3nt: TGCGCCAGCAGCTTGGTCGGTCGGAATGAAGCTTTCTTT; CDR3aa: CASSLVGRNEAFF
abundance: -; j_gene: TRBJ2-1; v_gene: TRBV19; d_gene: -; CDR3nt: TGTGCCAGTAGTGGGGTAGGGGATGAGCAGTTCTTC; CDR3aa: CASSGVGDEQFF
abundance: many; j_gene: TRBJ2-2; v_gene: TRBV7-3; d_gene: -; CDR3nt: TGTGCCAGCAGCTTATTAGAACGCGGGGAGCTGTTTTTT; CDR3aa: CASSLLERGELFF
abundance: -; j_gene: TRBJ1-5; v_gene: TRBV27; d_gene: -; CDR3nt: TGTGCCAGCAGTTCACGGGCCCCCGGGAGCAATCAGCCCCAGCATTTT; CDR3aa: CASSSRAPGSNQPQHF
abundance: -; j_gene: TRBJ1-6; v_gene: TRBV12-3/TRBV12-4; d_gene: -; CDR3nt: TGTGCCAGCAGTTCCGGGACCCCTGGGTCACCCCTCCACTTT; CDR3aa: CASSSGTPGSPLHF
abundance: -; j_gene: TRBJ2-7; v_gene: TRBV2; d_gene: TRBD2; CDR3nt: TGTGCCAGCAGTGAAGGTACTAGCGGGAAGGTTGGGGAGTACTTC; CDR3aa: CASSEGTSGKVGEYF
abundance: few; j_gene: TRBJ1-1; v_gene: TRBV6-5; d_gene: -; CDR3nt: TGTGCCAGCAGTTCGGATGGTGTGAACACTGAAGCTTTCTTT; CDR3aa: CASSSDGVNTEAFF
abundance: -; j_gene: TRBJ1-2; v_gene: TRBV7-9; d_gene: -; CDR3nt: TGTGCCAGCAGCTTAGTAGGGACCGCGCTTTATGGCTACACCTTC; CDR3aa: CASSLVGTALYGYTF
abundance: -; j_gene: TRBJ2-2; v_gene: TRBV24-1; d_gene: -; CDR3nt: TGTGCCACCGGGAAGCAGAACACCGGGGAGCTGTTTTTT; CDR3aa: CATGKQNTGELFF
abundance: -; j_gene: TRBJ1-5; v_gene: TRBV20-1; d_gene: -; CDR3nt: TGCAGTGCTAGAGTGGTGCGTCAGGGCAATCAGCCCCAGCATTTT; CDR3aa: CSARVVRQGNQPQHF
abundance: -; j_gene: TRBJ2-7; v_gene: TRBV12-3/TRBV12-4; d_gene: -; CDR3nt: TGTGCCAGCAGTTTAATTGGGGACTTTACCTACGAGCAGTACTTC; CDR3aa: CASSLIGDFTYEQYF
abundance: few; j_gene: TRBJ2-3; v_gene: TRBV20-1; d_gene: -; CDR3nt: TGCAGTGCTGCACGGGGGTACCCCACAGATACGCAGTATTTT; CDR3aa: CSAARGYPTDTQYF
abundance: -; j_gene: TRBJ2-2; v_gene: TRBV4-1; d_gene: -; CDR3nt: TGCGCCAGCAACCCCCTTCTAACAGGGAAGAACACCGGGGAGCTGTTTTTT; CDR3aa: CASNPLLTGKNTGELFF
abundance: few; j_gene: TRBJ2-1; v_gene: TRBV14; d_gene: TRBD1; CDR3nt: TGTGCCAGCAGCTTTGGGGGACAGGGGTACAATGAGCAGTTCTTC; CDR3aa: CASSFGGQGYNEQFF
abundance: few; j_gene: TRBJ2-3; v_gene: TRBV20-1; d_gene: -; CDR3nt: TGCAGTGCACTCCCCCCGGCGGAGATGGCGACAGATACGCAGTATTTT; CDR3aa: CSALPPAEMATDTQYF
abundance: few; j_gene: TRBJ2-3; v_gene: TRBV11-3; d_gene: -; CDR3nt: TGTGCCAGCAGACCCCCCAGGGACGCACCCCTTGGCACAGATACGCAGTATTTT; CDR3aa: CASRPPRDAPLGTDTQYF
abundance: -; j_gene: TRBJ2-1; v_gene: TRBV30; d_gene: -; CDR3nt: TGTGCCTGGACGCACCATACCAATGAGCAGTTCTTC; CDR3aa: CAWTHHTNEQFF
abundance: few; j_gene: TRBJ1-1; v_gene: TRBV2; d_gene: -; CDR3nt: TGTGCCAGCAGTGAGGACCCCCTTACTCCGAACACTGAAGCTTTCTTT; CDR3aa: CASSEDPLTPNTEAFF
abundance: few; j_gene: TRBJ2-2; v_gene: TRBV9; d_gene: -; CDR3nt: TGTGCCAGCAGCGTAGGTTGGGACGGCAACACCGGGGAGCTGTTTTTT; CDR3aa: CASSVGWDGNTGELFF
abundance: few; j_gene: TRBJ2-3; v_gene: TRBV5-1; d_gene: TRBD2; CDR3nt: TGCGCCAGCAGCGTCCGGCCTAGCGGGATTATCACAGATACGCAGTATTTT; CDR3aa: CASSVRPSGIITDTQYF
abundance: -; j_gene: TRBJ2-7; v_gene: TRBV3-1; d_gene: TRBD1; CDR3nt: TGTGCCAGCAGCCAAGATCTGACAGGGGGTGGCGAGCAGTACTTC; CDR3aa: CASSQDLTGGGEQYF
abundance: -; j_gene: TRBJ2-1; v_gene: TRBV12-3/TRBV12-4; d_gene: -; CDR3nt: TGTGCCAGCACGCGGAAGTCGGGGGAAGAGTTCTTC; CDR3aa: CASTRKSGEEFF
abundance: few; j_gene: TRBJ2-5; v_gene: TRBV5-1; d_gene: -; CDR3nt: TGCGCCAGCAGCTGGACAGTTGAAGGCCCCGGGAGGTTC; CDR3aa: CASSWTVEGPGRF
abundance: -; j_gene: TRBJ1-5; v_gene: TRBV19; d_gene: -; CDR3nt: TGTGCCAGTCATAGGGGCCGAAATCAGCCCCAGCATTTT; CDR3aa: CASHRGRNQPQHF
abundance: few; j_gene: TRBJ1-3; v_gene: TRBV7-3; d_gene: -; CDR3nt: TGTGCCAGCAGCCCAGAGGGGATCTCTGGAAACACCATATATTTT; CDR3aa: CASSPEGISGNTIYF